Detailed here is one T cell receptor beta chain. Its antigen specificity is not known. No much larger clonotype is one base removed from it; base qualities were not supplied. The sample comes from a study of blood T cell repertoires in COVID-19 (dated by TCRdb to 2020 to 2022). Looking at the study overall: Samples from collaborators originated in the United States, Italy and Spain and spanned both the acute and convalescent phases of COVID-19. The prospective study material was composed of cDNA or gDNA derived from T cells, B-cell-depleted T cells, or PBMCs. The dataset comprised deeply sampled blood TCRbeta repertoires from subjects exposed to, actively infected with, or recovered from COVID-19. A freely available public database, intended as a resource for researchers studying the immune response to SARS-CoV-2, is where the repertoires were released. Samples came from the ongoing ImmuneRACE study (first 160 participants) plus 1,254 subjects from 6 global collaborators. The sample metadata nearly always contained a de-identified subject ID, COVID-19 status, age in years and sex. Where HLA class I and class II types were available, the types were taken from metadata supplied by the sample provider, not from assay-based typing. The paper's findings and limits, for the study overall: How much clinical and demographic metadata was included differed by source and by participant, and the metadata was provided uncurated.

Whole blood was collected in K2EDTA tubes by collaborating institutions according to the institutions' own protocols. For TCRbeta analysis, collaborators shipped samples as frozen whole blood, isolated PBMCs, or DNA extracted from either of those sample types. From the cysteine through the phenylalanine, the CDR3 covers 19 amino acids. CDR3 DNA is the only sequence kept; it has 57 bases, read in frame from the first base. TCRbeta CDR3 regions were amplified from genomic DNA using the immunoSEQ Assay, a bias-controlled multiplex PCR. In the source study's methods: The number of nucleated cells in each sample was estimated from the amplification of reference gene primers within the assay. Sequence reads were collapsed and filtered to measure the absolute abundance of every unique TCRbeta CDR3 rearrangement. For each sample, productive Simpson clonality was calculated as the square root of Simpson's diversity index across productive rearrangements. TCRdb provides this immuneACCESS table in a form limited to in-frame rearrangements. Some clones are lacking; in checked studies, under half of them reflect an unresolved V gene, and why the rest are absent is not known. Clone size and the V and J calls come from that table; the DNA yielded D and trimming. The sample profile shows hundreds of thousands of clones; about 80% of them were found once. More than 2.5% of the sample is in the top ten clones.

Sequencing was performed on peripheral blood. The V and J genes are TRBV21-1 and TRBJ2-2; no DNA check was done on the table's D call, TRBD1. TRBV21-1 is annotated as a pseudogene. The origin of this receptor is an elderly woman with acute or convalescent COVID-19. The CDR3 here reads CASSPPPGQGAENTGELFF. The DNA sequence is TGTGCCAGCAGCCCCCCACCGGGACAGGGGGCCGAGAACACCGGGGAGCTGTTTTTT.